One and the same sample provided the 31 T cell receptor beta chains below, sequenced in a study of cytomegalovirus exposure and HLA in healthy donors. With 60 Vbeta and 13 Jbeta primers, the PCR was carried out. Libraries were prepared by immunoSEQ multiplex PCR; TCRdb keeps only in-frame clonotypes and omits some of them. Of around 98,000 clones in the sample, roughly 81% were seen once. The sequencing input was PBMCs. The receptors shown here come from a man in his forties or fifties in good health and CMV-seronegative.

The chain combines TRBV28 with TRBJ2-7; 7 nucleotides align to TRBD1. V gave up 1 base and J gave up 0 bases; unmatched junction bases: 3. Germline assignment: CDR1 MDHEN and CDR2 SYDVKM. CDR3 length: 15 amino acids. CDR3 amino acids: CASSLYRGSSYEQYF. CDR3 DNA: TGTGCCAGCAGTTTATACAGGGGAAGCTCCTACGAGCAGTACTTC.

The chain joins TRBV6-6 to TRBJ2-2; 14 bases are a match to TRBD2. V gave up 6 bases and J gave up 5 bases; unmatched junction bases: 5. Germline V gives CDR1 MNHNY, CDR2 SVGAGI (reference sequence). The CDR3 has 16 amino acids. The CDR3 spells CASSRRLAGGTGELFF. CDR3 DNA: TGTGCCAGCAGCCGCCGACTAGCGGGGGGGACCGGGGAGCTGTTTTTT.

This clone was seen more than once but under ten times. V is TRBV13 and J is TRBJ1-3, with D perhaps TRBD1 (5 bases). This CDR3 contains 15 residues. V lost 0 bases to trimming and J lost 4 bases, with 10 bases between them. Germline V gene sequence: CDR1 PRHDT, CDR2 FYEKMQ (reference sequence). The CDR3 sequence: CASSLGRVTGNTIYF. For the CDR3, the DNA is TGTGCCAGCAGCTTAGGCAGGGTCACAGGAAACACCATATATTTT.

This clone was observed once. The V and J genes are TRBV7-9 and TRBJ1-2; perhaps TRBD1 as D (5 bases). The germline V gene has CDR1 SEHNR and CDR2 FQNEAQ (reference sequence). The CDR3 covers 13 residues. With 1 base removed from V and 8 bases from J, the gap between germline ends came to 11 bases. This CDR3 is CASSLEGAGGYTF. DNA of the CDR3: TGTGCCAGCAGCTTAGAAGGGGCTGGAGGCTACACCTTC.

This clone appeared once. V is TRBV18 and J is TRBJ1-2, with D uncertain. CDR1 is KGHSH and CDR2 is LQKENI in the germline V gene. The CDR3 totals 12 residues. The germline V and J ends were trimmed by 3 bases and 14 bases, with 16 bases remaining between them. The CDR3 DNA sequence: TGTGCCAGCTCACCTGGTGGCGGCCCGAGGACCTTC. Amino acids: CASSPGGGPRTF.

This clone was picked up one time. This chain connects TRBV10-3 to TRBJ2-7; tentatively, D is TRBD2 (5 bases). Germline V gene sequence: CDR1 ENHRY, CDR2 SYGVKD. The CDR3 spans 14 residues. V was clipped by 0 bases and J by 1 base, with 7 bases between them. The CDR3, as DNA: TGTGCCATCAGTGAGTCTTTAGCGTCCTACGAGCAGTACTTC. Protein: CAISESLASYEQYF.

The V and J genes are TRBV2 and TRBJ2-7; a possible D gene is TRBD2 (7 bases). The V end lost 8 bases, the J end lost 4 bases, and 15 bases lay between the germline ends. In germline, CDR1 is SNHLY, CDR2 FYNNEI. This CDR3 comprises 13 residues. DNA of the CDR3: TGTGCCAGCGGTACGGGGGGCGGGTACGAGCAGTACTTC. As protein: CASGTGGGYEQYF.

This clone was seen a single time. This sequence joins TRBV29-1 and TRBJ2-5; the match to TRBD1 covers 8 bases. With V trimmed by 6 bases and J by 2 bases, 8 bases remained unmatched. This CDR3 region has 14 residues. Germline V gene sequence: CDR1 SQVTM, CDR2 ANQGSEA. This CDR3 reads CSVKPTGVQETQYF. The CDR3 DNA sequence: TGCAGCGTGAAACCGACAGGGGTTCAAGAGACCCAGTACTTC.

Turning to this clone: Since no conserved phenylalanine or tryptophan closes the CDR3, a read error is the likely cause. The chain recombines TRBV27 with TRBJ2-7, with 7 bases matching TRBD2. The CDR3 consists of 15 residues. V lost 6 bases, J lost 0 bases, and 8 bases stayed unmatched. Germline V gene lookup returns CDR1 MNHEY and CDR2 SMNVEV (reference sequence). Written as DNA, the CDR3 is TGTGCCAGCAGCAAGCGGGGCGCCCCCTCCTACGAGCAGTACCTC. Translation gives CASSKRGAPSYEQYL.

This clone has only one observation. The rearrangement uses TRBV6-1 and TRBJ1-1; 9 bases are shared with TRBD1. The junction had 4 bases not matched to a gene; V was cut back by 8 bases and J by 3 bases. The CDR3 length is 13 residues. From germline, CDR1 is MNHNS and CDR2 SASEGT. CDR3 DNA sequence: TGTGCCAGCCTTAGGGACAGGGACACTGAAGCTTTCTTT. Translated, it gives CASLRDRDTEAFF.

The chain employs TRBV27 and TRBJ2-7; 8 bases agree with TRBD1. The V gene end was trimmed by 9 bases and the J gene end by 2 bases; junction bases not matched to a gene: 3. The CDR3 is made up of 12 amino acids. Germline V CDR1 and CDR2: MNHEY, SMNVEV (reference sequence). CDR3 DNA: TGTGCCAGTACAGGGGGACCCTACGAGCAGTACTTC. This encodes CASTGGPYEQYF.

The chain couples TRBV11-3 to TRBJ2-5, with D unresolved. CDR1 SGHNT and CDR2 YENEEA come from the germline V gene. The length of the CDR3 is 13 residues. Trimming pared 2 bases from V and 2 bases from J, leaving 6 bases between. CDR3 residues: CASSLHQQETQYF. CDR3 sequence (DNA): TGTGCCAGCAGCTTACACCAGCAAGAGACCCAGTACTTC. Using reference TRBV11-3 and TRBJ2-5 for the parts outside the CDR3, the full variable domain is EAGVVQSPRYKIIEKKQPVAFWCNPISGHNTLYWYLQNLGQGPELLIRYENEEAVDDSQLPKDRFSAERLKGVDSTLKIQPAELGDSAVYLCASSLHQQETQYFGPGTRLLVL.

Of note for this clone: The junction and the germline gene differ at one end; a read error may be behind it. The chain employs TRBV4-1 and TRBJ1-6; 7 bases align to TRBD1. Looked up from germline, CDR1 is MGHRA and CDR2 is YSYEKL. The CDR3 contains 17 residues. CDR3 nucleotide sequence: TGCGCCTGCAGTCTGAGCCGGGACAGCTCCTATAATTCACCCCTCCACTTT. The encoded protein is CACSLSRDSSYNSPLHF.

V is TRBV5-1 and J is TRBJ1-1; TRBD1 matches at 7 bases. CDR1 SGHRS and CDR2 YFSETQ come from the germline V gene. The J segment lost 5 bases and the V segment lost 2 bases, leaving 6 bases of the junction unmatched. The CDR3 extends over 14 amino acids. Here the CDR3 DNA reads TGCGCCAGCAGCTTTCGACAGGGTGGGACTGAAGCTTTCTTT. Its translation is CASSFRQGGTEAFF.

This clone was detected only a few times. V is TRBV29-1 and J is TRBJ1-2; D is undetermined. CDR1 is SQVTM, CDR2 ANQGSEA, per germline. This CDR3 region has 13 residues. V lost 6 bases to trimming and J lost 8 bases, with 19 bases between them. CDR3 sequence reads: CSVSPGSSGGYTF. CDR3 nucleotides: TGCAGCGTATCTCCCGGATCTTCGGGGGGCTACACCTTC.

The CDR3 here is CASSLAGTAYEQYF. For the CDR3, the DNA is TGTGCCAGCAGCTTAGCCGGGACAGCCTACGAGCAGTACTTC. The rearrangement links TRBV7-9 to TRBJ2-7; 7 nucleotides align to TRBD1. The CDR3 consists of 14 residues. The V gene's germline CDR1 is SEHNR and CDR2 FQNEAQ (reference sequence). The trim removed 0 bases at V and 2 bases at J, leaving 1 base unmatched.

The chain carries TRBV7-8 and TRBJ1-2; TRBD1 matches 8 bases. Trimming removed 1 base from V and 5 bases from J; junction bases left unmatched: 0. The CDR3 runs to 13 residues. The germline CDR1 and CDR2 sequences are SGHVS and FQNEAQ. The CDR3 is CASSLGTGYGYTF. The CDR3 nucleotides are TGTGCCAGCAGCTTAGGGACAGGGTATGGCTACACCTTC.

This chain uses TRBV6-6 with TRBJ1-5, with D uncertain. The germline gives CDR1 MNHNY, CDR2 SVGAGI (reference sequence). V lost 5 bases, J lost 3 bases, and 11 bases lay in between. The CDR3 extends over 14 amino acids. The CDR3 here is CASSPLRDNQPQHF. The CDR3 coding sequence is TGTGCCAGCAGTCCCCTGCGGGACAATCAGCCCCAGCATTTT.

V usage is TRBV5-5 and J usage is TRBJ1-5; D possibly corresponds to TRBD1 (5 bases). The V end was cut by 1 base, the J end by 2 bases, with 22 bases between. Per germline, CDR1 SGHKS and CDR2 YYEKEE (reference sequence). The CDR3 spans 19 residues. CDR3 nucleotides: TGTGCCAGCAGCTTGTCTGTCAGGGAAAGATGGGATGGCAATCAGCCCCAGCATTTT. As protein: CASSLSVRERWDGNQPQHF.

This clone has more than one count but fewer than ten. The chain combines TRBV5-1 with TRBJ2-2; possible D gene TRBD2, 6 bases. The V gene's germline CDR1 is SGHRS and CDR2 YFSETQ. Trimming cost V 7 bases and J 3 bases, with 10 bases left between them. The CDR3 spans 13 residues. CDR3 coding DNA: TGCGCCAGCTCGGAGGGTGACACCGGGGAGCTGTTTTTT. Translated: CASSEGDTGELFF.

The CDR3 reads CASSQATGGSSTDTQYF. The CDR3 region has the DNA TGCGCCAGCAGCCAAGCTACAGGGGGCTCTAGCACAGATACGCAGTATTTT. V and J are TRBV4-3 and TRBJ2-3; the match to TRBD1 covers 9 bases. CDR1 is LGHNA and CDR2 is YSLEER in the germline V gene. This CDR3 is built from 17 residues. The ends lost 1 base at V and 0 bases at J; junction bases unmatched: 5.

The chain combines TRBV6-1 with TRBJ2-2; TRBD1 matches 11 bases. CDR3 length: 14 amino acids. Germline lookup yields CDR1 MNHNS and CDR2 SASEGT. J lost 8 bases, V lost 8 bases, and 7 bases had no gene match. CDR3 bases: TGTGCCAGCCGAATTGGACAGGGGGCTGGGGAGCTGTTTTTT. Protein sequence: CASRIGQGAGELFF.

The rearrangement joins TRBV19 to TRBJ1-1; the D gene is possibly TRBD1 (5 bases). Germline CDR1 and CDR2: LNHDA and SQIVND (reference sequence). This CDR3 is 14 amino acids long. Trimming took off 6 bases at V and 1 base at J, with 12 bases between the two ends. The CDR3 loop is CASRLDRTNTEAFF. CDR3 nucleotide sequence: TGTGCCAGTAGGCTAGACAGAACGAACACTGAAGCTTTCTTT.

This CDR3 reads CASSLSADFNQPQHF. The CDR3 nucleotides read TGTGCCAGCAGCTTGAGTGCTGACTTTAATCAGCCCCAGCATTTT. V gene TRBV5-6 combines with J gene TRBJ1-5, with D uncertain. The CDR3 runs 15 residues. Trimming removed 1 base at V and 4 bases at J, with 12 bases between. Germline-derived CDR1 and CDR2 are SGHDT and YYEEEE.

V and J are TRBV5-1 and TRBJ1-6, with TRBD1 matching over 7 bases. The CDR3 consists of 15 residues. Germline V gene sequence: CDR1 SGHRS, CDR2 YFSETQ. V lost 4 bases to trimming and J lost 10 bases; unmatched junction nucleotides: 11. The CDR3 DNA sequence: TGCGCCAGCAGCCAGGACAGGCCCTTAGGGTCACCCCTCCACTTT. Its protein product is CASSQDRPLGSPLHF.

The rearrangement joins TRBV7-6 to TRBJ2-5; D ambiguous. The J call is uncertain, as TRBJ2-7 better fits the DNA end. CDR1 is SGHVS, CDR2 FNYEAQ, per germline. CDR3 length: 14 amino acids. The CDR3 DNA sequence: TGTGCCAGCAGCCCCTACGAGGAGTCCTACGAGCAGTACTTC. Translated: CASSPYEESYEQYF.

The chain joins TRBV6-1 to TRBJ2-7, with 7 bases fitting TRBD2. In germline, CDR1 is MNHNS, CDR2 SASEGT. The CDR3 is 16 residues long. The J segment lost 3 bases and the V segment lost 2 bases, leaving 10 bases of the junction unmatched. DNA of the CDR3: TGTGCCAGCAGTGAAATCGGGGGGTCCATGAGCTACGAGCAGTACTTC. It encodes CASSEIGGSMSYEQYF.

V gene TRBV5-4 combines with J gene TRBJ2-3; TRBD2 agrees at 14 bases. Germline CDR1 and CDR2: SGHNT and YYREEE (reference sequence). This CDR3 region has 16 residues. With 2 bases clipped from V and 3 bases from J, the junction kept 2 bases outside the gene matches. In DNA, the CDR3 is TGTGCCAGCAGCTTAAGACTAGCGGGGGGGACAGATACGCAGTATTTT. This encodes CASSLRLAGGTDTQYF.

The chain couples TRBV7-9 to TRBJ2-5; 9 positions agree with TRBD2. The CDR3 sequence is 16 residues long. Germline-derived CDR1 and CDR2 are SEHNR and FQNEAQ (reference sequence). After removal of 2 bases from V and 1 base from J, the junction contained 5 bases not matched to a gene. The CDR3: CASSLTRGGSQETQYF. CDR3 DNA: TGTGCCAGCAGCTTAACGCGGGGGGGTAGCCAAGAGACCCAGTACTTC.

This clone came up a few times. The chain employs TRBV4-1 and TRBJ1-1; perhaps TRBD1 as D (6 bases). The CDR3 is made up of 16 amino acids. Deletions cut 2 bases from V and 5 bases from J, with 18 bases between. Per the germline V gene, CDR1 is MGHRA and CDR2 is YSYEKL. In DNA form, the CDR3 reads TGCGCCAGCAGCCAACCACAGGGACCAAGGGGAACTGAAGCTTTCTTT. Amino acid sequence: CASSQPQGPRGTEAFF.

In this sample, this clone turned up a few times. This chain connects TRBV5-8 to TRBJ1-1; the D gene is possibly TRBD1 (5 bases). Germline CDR1 is SGHTS and CDR2 is YDEGEE. This CDR3 comprises 14 residues. With 5 bases removed from V and 1 base from J, the gap between germline ends came to 12 bases. CDR3 nucleotides: TGTGCCAGCAGGGGGGGACCGACGAACACTGAAGCTTTCTTT. It yields the protein CASRGGPTNTEAFF.